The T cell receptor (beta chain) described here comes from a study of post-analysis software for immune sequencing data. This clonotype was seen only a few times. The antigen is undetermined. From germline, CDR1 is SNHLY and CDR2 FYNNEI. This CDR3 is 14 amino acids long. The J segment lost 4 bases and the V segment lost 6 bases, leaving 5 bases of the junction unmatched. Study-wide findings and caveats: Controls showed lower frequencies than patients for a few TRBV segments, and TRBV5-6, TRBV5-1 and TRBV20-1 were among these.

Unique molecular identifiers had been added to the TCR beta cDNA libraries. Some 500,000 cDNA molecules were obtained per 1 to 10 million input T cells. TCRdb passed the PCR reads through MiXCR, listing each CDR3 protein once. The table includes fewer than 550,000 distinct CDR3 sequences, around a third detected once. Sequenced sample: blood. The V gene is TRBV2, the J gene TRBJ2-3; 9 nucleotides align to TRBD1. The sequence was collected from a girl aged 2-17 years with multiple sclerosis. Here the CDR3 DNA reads TGTGCCAGCAGGGGGACAGGGTTCGCAGATACGCAGTATTTT. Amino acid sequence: CASRGTGFADTQYF.